The rows below give T cell receptor beta chains drawn from one sample of a study of shared clonotypes between healthy human individuals. Sequencing used immunoSEQ multiplex PCR; TCRdb keeps in-frame clones, though not all of them. The sample has about 710,000 clones; about three quarters are singletons. The sample consisted of memory CD4+ T cells sorted from blood. These receptors were collected from a woman between 25 and 40 years old in good health. Both conserved end residues are part of each CDR3. The order of the fields is D gene, V gene, J gene, clone size, CDR3 DNA, CDR3 protein. D genes are given only for firm matches. Clone size is stated in some rows and not others, as once, few, many or a class when expanded.

d_gene: -; v_gene: TRBV7-8; j_gene: TRBJ1-2; abundance: once; CDR3nt: TGTGCCAGCAGCTTAGCGGGGGGGTACTCTTCTAACTATGGCTACACCTTC; CDR3aa: CASSLAGGYSSNYGYTF
d_gene: TRBD2; v_gene: TRBV4-1; j_gene: TRBJ2-1; abundance: -; CDR3nt: TGCGCCAGCAGCCAAGTGGCTAGCGGGAGTGGCTACTACAATGAGCAGTTCTTC; CDR3aa: CASSQVASGSGYYNEQFF
d_gene: -; v_gene: TRBV25-1; j_gene: TRBJ1-5; abundance: -; CDR3nt: TGTGCCAGCAGTGGTGTCGGGGGCGGGCAGCCCCAGCATTTT; CDR3aa: CASSGVGGGQPQHF
d_gene: TRBD1; v_gene: TRBV19; j_gene: TRBJ1-5; abundance: -; CDR3nt: TGTGCCAGTAGTACTACAGGGGGCGGTCAGCCCCAGCATTTT; CDR3aa: CASSTTGGGQPQHF
d_gene: -; v_gene: TRBV2; j_gene: TRBJ1-1; abundance: -; CDR3nt: TGTGCCAGCAGTGAAGATTTCCAGGGTGGGGACTTT; CDR3aa: CASSEDFQGGDF
d_gene: TRBD1; v_gene: TRBV7-2; j_gene: TRBJ2-7; abundance: -; CDR3nt: TGTGCCAGCAGCCGTGCCGGGACAGGAGCTTCCTACGAGCAGTACTTC; CDR3aa: CASSRAGTGASYEQYF
d_gene: -; v_gene: TRBV27; j_gene: TRBJ2-1; abundance: -; CDR3nt: TGTGCCAGCAGTTTATTCGGCGGGATAAGCGTCAGTGAGCAGTTCTTC; CDR3aa: CASSLFGGISVSEQFF
d_gene: -; v_gene: TRBV7-4; j_gene: TRBJ1-1; abundance: -; CDR3nt: TGTGCCAGCAGCTCTACTCACAGGCGGAGGGCTTTCTTT; CDR3aa: CASSSTHRRRAFF
d_gene: -; v_gene: TRBV9; j_gene: TRBJ2-2; abundance: -; CDR3nt: TGTGCCAGCAGCGTAATGGAGGGTCGTAACACCGGGGAGCTGTTTTTT; CDR3aa: CASSVMEGRNTGELFF
d_gene: -; v_gene: TRBV7-6; j_gene: TRBJ1-1; abundance: -; CDR3nt: TGTGCCAGCAGCTCGACCTGGACAGCTGAAGCTTTCTTT; CDR3aa: CASSSTWTAEAFF
d_gene: -; v_gene: TRBV15; j_gene: TRBJ2-4; abundance: -; CDR3nt: TGTGCCACCGCAGGGTTTCGGGCGTCGGGTAACATTCAGTACTTC; CDR3aa: CATAGFRASGNIQYF
d_gene: -; v_gene: TRBV28; j_gene: TRBJ2-1; abundance: few; CDR3nt: TGTGCCAGCAGCCCAGGGGGGGAGGGCCGTAATGAGCAGTTCTTC; CDR3aa: CASSPGGEGRNEQFF
d_gene: -; v_gene: TRBV5-1; j_gene: TRBJ1-6; abundance: few; CDR3nt: TGCGCCAGCAGCGACAGCGAGGATTCACCCCTCCACTTT; CDR3aa: CASSDSEDSPLHF
d_gene: TRBD1; v_gene: TRBV5-1; j_gene: TRBJ1-3; abundance: -; CDR3nt: TGCGCCAGCGCCCCTGGGACAGCTGGAAACACCATATATTTT; CDR3aa: CASAPGTAGNTIYF
d_gene: -; v_gene: TRBV4-1; j_gene: TRBJ2-2; abundance: -; CDR3nt: TGCGCCAGCAGCCACGACAGAACGTTCGCGAACACCGGGGAGCTGTTTTTT; CDR3aa: CASSHDRTFANTGELFF
d_gene: TRBD2; v_gene: TRBV11-2; j_gene: TRBJ2-3; abundance: -; CDR3nt: TGTGCCAGCAGCTCCGGGACTAGCGAAATCACAGATACGCAGTATTTT; CDR3aa: CASSSGTSEITDTQYF
d_gene: -; v_gene: TRBV14; j_gene: TRBJ1-2; abundance: -; CDR3nt: TGTGCCAGCAGCCGGCAGGGATCGGCTAACTATGGCTACACCTTC; CDR3aa: CASSRQGSANYGYTF
d_gene: -; v_gene: TRBV4-1; j_gene: TRBJ1-2; abundance: few; CDR3nt: TGCGCCAGCAGCCATCCTGACTTTTTGGATGGCTACACCTTC; CDR3aa: CASSHPDFLDGYTF
d_gene: -; v_gene: TRBV30; j_gene: TRBJ1-6; abundance: once; CDR3nt: TGTGCCTGGAGCCGGGAGATCAATTCACCCCTCCACTTT; CDR3aa: CAWSREINSPLHF
d_gene: -; v_gene: TRBV19; j_gene: TRBJ1-5; abundance: -; CDR3nt: TGTGCCAGTAGGACCGAGACAGGATATAGCAATCAGCCCCAGCATTTT; CDR3aa: CASRTETGYSNQPQHF
d_gene: TRBD2; v_gene: TRBV5-8; j_gene: TRBJ2-1; abundance: -; CDR3nt: TGTGCCAGCAGCGCGACTAGCGGGTCCTACAATGAGCAGTTCTTC; CDR3aa: CASSATSGSYNEQFF
d_gene: -; v_gene: TRBV18; j_gene: TRBJ2-7; abundance: -; CDR3nt: TGTGCCAGCTCACTGAACAGACAGTACGAGCAGTACTTC; CDR3aa: CASSLNRQYEQYF
d_gene: -; v_gene: TRBV18; j_gene: TRBJ1-2; abundance: -; CDR3nt: TGTGCCAGCTCGCAGGGACGGAACTATGGCTACACCTTC; CDR3aa: CASSQGRNYGYTF
d_gene: TRBD1; v_gene: TRBV7-9; j_gene: TRBJ1-2; abundance: -; CDR3nt: TGTGCCAGCAGCCAAGGGACAGGGTCAACCTATGGCTACACCTTC; CDR3aa: CASSQGTGSTYGYTF
d_gene: -; v_gene: TRBV25-1; j_gene: TRBJ2-6; abundance: -; CDR3nt: TGTGCCAGCAGTGAAGGATTCTCTGGGGCCAACGTCCTGACTTTC; CDR3aa: CASSEGFSGANVLTF
d_gene: TRBD2; v_gene: TRBV4-2; j_gene: TRBJ2-2; abundance: -; CDR3nt: TGTGCCAGCAGCGAGGGGGTAGCGGGAGTCACCGGGGAGCTGTTTTTT; CDR3aa: CASSEGVAGVTGELFF
d_gene: -; v_gene: TRBV19; j_gene: TRBJ2-7; abundance: -; CDR3nt: TGTGCCAGTAGTGTTCACAGGGAAGCCGACGAGCAGTACTTC; CDR3aa: CASSVHREADEQYF
d_gene: -; v_gene: TRBV6-1; j_gene: TRBJ1-3; abundance: few; CDR3nt: TGTGCCAGCAGTACCAGCCATCCCTCTGGAAACACCATATATTTT; CDR3aa: CASSTSHPSGNTIYF
d_gene: -; v_gene: TRBV30; j_gene: TRBJ2-7; abundance: -; CDR3nt: TGTGCCTGGAGTGCCCACTACTACGAGCAGTACTTC; CDR3aa: CAWSAHYYEQYF
d_gene: -; v_gene: TRBV5-1; j_gene: TRBJ1-2; abundance: once; CDR3nt: TGCGCCAGCAGCTCCAACGGAGTGGCTAACTATGGCTACACCTTC; CDR3aa: CASSSNGVANYGYTF